These 3 T cell receptor beta chains were all obtained from the same sample, sequenced in a study of response to subunit inactivated influenza vaccine. MiXCR was run by TCRdb on the RT-PCR reads, yielding one entry per CDR3 protein. The table lists fewer than 200,000 distinct CDR3 sequences, roughly 8.7% of them singletons. Material: non-naive T cells sorted from PBMCs, obtained on the day of vaccination. The receptors shown here come from a man aged 50-59 years who received an inactivated influenza vaccine.

This clonotype was found a few times. The chain links TRBV2 to TRBJ1-2; 8 bases line up with TRBD1. Trimming took 4 bases from V and 3 from J; bases not matched to a gene: 7. The length of the CDR3 is 15 residues. Germline V gene sequence: CDR1 SNHLY, CDR2 FYNNEI. CDR3 nucleotides: TGTGCCAGCAGTGTGGCCAGGGGGCCGTACTATGGCTACACCTTC. Encoded protein: CASSVARGPYYGYTF.

At least ten counts were recorded for this clonotype. The V call is TRBV29-1, the J call TRBJ2-3; D gene ambiguous. Germline V CDR1 and CDR2: SQVTM, ANQGSEA. V lost 6 bases, J lost 2 bases, and 18 bases lay in between. The length of the CDR3 is 15 residues. The CDR3 sequence: CSVIWRRRSTDTQYF. The CDR3 DNA is TGCAGCGTGATCTGGAGACGACGTTCCACAGATACGCAGTATTTT.

The rearrangement uses TRBV7-2 and TRBJ1-4; no clear D. Germline values: CDR1 SGHTA, CDR2 FQGNSA. V lost 1 base and J 8 bases, leaving 14 bases between the germline ends. CDR3 length: 15 amino acids. CDR3 DNA: TGTGCCAGCAGCTTAGTCGCGGGCATTGGCGAAAAACTGTTTTTT. Amino acids: CASSLVAGIGEKLFF.